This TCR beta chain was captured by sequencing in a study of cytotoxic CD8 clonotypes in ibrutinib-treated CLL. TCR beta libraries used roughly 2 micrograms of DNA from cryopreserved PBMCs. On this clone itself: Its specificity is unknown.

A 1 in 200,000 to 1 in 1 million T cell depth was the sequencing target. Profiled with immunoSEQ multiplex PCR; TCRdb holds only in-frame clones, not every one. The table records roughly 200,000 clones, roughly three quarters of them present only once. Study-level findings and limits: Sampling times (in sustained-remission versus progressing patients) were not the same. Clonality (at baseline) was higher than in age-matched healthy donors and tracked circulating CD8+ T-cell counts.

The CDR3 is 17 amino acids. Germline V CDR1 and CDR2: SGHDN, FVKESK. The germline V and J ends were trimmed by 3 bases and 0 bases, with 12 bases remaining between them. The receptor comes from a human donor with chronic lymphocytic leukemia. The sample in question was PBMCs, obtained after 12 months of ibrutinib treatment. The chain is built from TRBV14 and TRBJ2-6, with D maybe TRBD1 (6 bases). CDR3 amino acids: CASSHLRQVSGANVLTF. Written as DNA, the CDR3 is TGTGCCAGCAGCCACCTCCGACAGGTCTCTGGGGCCAACGTCCTGACTTTC.